The next 6 T cell receptor beta chains were all read from a single sample in a study of siplizumab effects on memory and regulatory T cells. Assay used: immunoSEQ multiplex PCR; TCRdb lists only in-frame clones, some missing. The sample carries some 90,000 clones, approximately 90% recorded once. The sample was CD4+ T cells sorted from blood. The receptor set was obtained from a human donor in good health.

The CDR3 bases are TGTGCCATCAGTGAGTCGAGCAGGCGATATGGCTACACCTTC. The encoded protein is CAISESSRRYGYTF. The rearrangement links TRBV10-3 to TRBJ1-2; D is ambiguous. The V end was cut by 0 bases, the J end by 5 bases, with 10 bases between. CDR1 and CDR2 (germline): ENHRY, SYGVKD. The CDR3 loop spans 14 amino acids.

This clone has only a few counts. V and J are TRBV10-2 and TRBJ1-1; no reliable D call. The germline CDR1 and CDR2 sequences are WSHSY and SAAADI. V gave up 8 bases and J gave up 4 bases, with 14 bases separating them. CDR3 size: 13 residues. The CDR3 region is CASFLARPTEAFF. CDR3 coding DNA: TGCGCCAGCTTCTTGGCCAGGCCCACTGAAGCTTTCTTT.

The chain has TRBV19 and TRBJ1-5, with D maybe TRBD1 (5 bases). Per germline, CDR1 LNHDA and CDR2 SQIVND (reference sequence). Trimming pared 7 bases from V and 7 bases from J, leaving 14 bases between. CDR3 length equals 13 residues. The CDR3: CASTGAPGQPQHF. In DNA form, the CDR3 reads TGTGCCAGTACCGGGGCTCCCGGGCAGCCCCAGCATTTT.

This sequence joins TRBV2 and TRBJ1-1, with unresolved D. Germline CDR1 reads SNHLY; CDR2 reads FYNNEI. Trimming took 3 bases from V and 0 from J, leaving 8 bases between them. This CDR3 contains 14 residues. The CDR3 loop reads CASSDGVMNTEAFF. The CDR3 bases are TGTGCCAGCAGTGATGGAGTAATGAACACTGAAGCTTTCTTT.

This chain links TRBV30 with TRBJ1-1; D gene ambiguous. V lost 5 bases and J 0 bases, leaving 10 bases between the germline ends. The CDR3 has 13 amino acids. Per the germline V gene, CDR1 is GTSNPN and CDR2 is SVGIG (reference sequence). In nucleotides, the CDR3 is TGTGCCTGGTCACGGCGGATGAACACTGAAGCTTTCTTT. Translating it yields CAWSRRMNTEAFF.

This clone was recorded only once. Written as DNA, the CDR3 is TGTGCCAGCAGCTTTACTAGCGGGAGAACCTACGAGCAGTACTTC. As protein: CASSFTSGRTYEQYF. The chain carries TRBV7-2 and TRBJ2-7, with TRBD2 identical over 11 bases. Germline V gene lookup returns CDR1 SGHTA and CDR2 FQGNSA. V gave up 3 bases and J gave up 2 bases; unmatched junction bases: 3. This CDR3 contains 15 residues.